One T cell receptor beta chain is described in this entry. This record comes from a study of blood T cell repertoires in COVID-19. Study context: In each case, the material was cDNA or gDNA derived from T cells, B-cell-depleted T cells, or PBMCs.

Here immunoSEQ multiplex PCR was the method, and the copy in TCRdb shows in-frame clones only, minus some. Among 150,000 to 200,000 clones listed, approximately 85% were seen once. Sequencing input: peripheral blood. This TCR came from a man in his fifties or sixties with acute or convalescent COVID-19.

DNA of the CDR3: TGCGCCAGCAACTACCAAGCGGACACCGGGGAGCTGTTTTTT. Amino acids: CASNYQADTGELFF. The chain employs TRBV5-1 and TRBJ2-2; a weak D match, TRBD2 (5 bases). Between the trimmed V and J ends, which lost 6 bases and 3 bases, there was a span of 12 bases. The CDR3 length is 14 residues. Germline assignment: CDR1 SGHRS and CDR2 YFSETQ.